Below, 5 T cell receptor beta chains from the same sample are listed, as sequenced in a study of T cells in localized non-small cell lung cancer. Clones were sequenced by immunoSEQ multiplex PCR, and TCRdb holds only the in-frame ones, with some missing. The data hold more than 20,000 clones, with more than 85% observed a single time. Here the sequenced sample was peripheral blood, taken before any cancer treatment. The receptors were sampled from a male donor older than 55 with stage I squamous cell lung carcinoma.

CDR3 coding DNA: TGTGCCAGCAGCTTGTGGGCTAGCGGGAGCCTCTCCTACGAGCAGTACTTC. This codes for CASSLWASGSLSYEQYF. This chain links TRBV5-6 with TRBJ2-7; TRBD2 matches at 10 bases. V shed 1 base and J 0 bases; nucleotides not matched to a gene: 7. CDR1 SGHDT and CDR2 YYEEEE come from the germline V gene. The CDR3 length is 17 residues.

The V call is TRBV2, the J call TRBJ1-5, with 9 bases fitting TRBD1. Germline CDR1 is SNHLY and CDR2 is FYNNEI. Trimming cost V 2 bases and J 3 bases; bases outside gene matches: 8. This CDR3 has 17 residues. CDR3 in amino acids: CASSERDRVSNNQPQHF. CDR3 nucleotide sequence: TGTGCCAGCAGTGAAAGGGACAGGGTATCTAACAATCAGCCCCAGCATTTT.

As DNA, the CDR3 is TGTGCCAGCAGTCAACGACAGGGGGCGTCCGGCACAGATACGCAGTATTTT. Its translation is CASSQRQGASGTDTQYF. This chain connects TRBV2 to TRBJ2-3, with 10 bases identical to TRBD1. Germline trimming cut 5 bases from V and 1 base from J; bases unmatched to any gene: 9. Germline V gene lookup returns CDR1 SNHLY and CDR2 FYNNEI. CDR3 length equals 17 residues.

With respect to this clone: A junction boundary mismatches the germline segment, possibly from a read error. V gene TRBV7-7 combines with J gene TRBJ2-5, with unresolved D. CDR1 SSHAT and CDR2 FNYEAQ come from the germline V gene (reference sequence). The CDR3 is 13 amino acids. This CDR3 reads CASSFDTEETQYF. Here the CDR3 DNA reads TGTGCTAGCAGCTTTGACACTGAGGAGACCCAGTACTTC.

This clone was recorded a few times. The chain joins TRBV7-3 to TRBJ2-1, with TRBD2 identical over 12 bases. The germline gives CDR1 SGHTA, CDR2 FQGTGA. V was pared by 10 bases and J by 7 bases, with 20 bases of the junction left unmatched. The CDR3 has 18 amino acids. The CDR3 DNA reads TGTGCCACCCCACGCTATAGAATACCTAGCGGGGGGGGTAATGAGCAGTTCTTC. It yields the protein CATPRYRIPSGGGNEQFF.